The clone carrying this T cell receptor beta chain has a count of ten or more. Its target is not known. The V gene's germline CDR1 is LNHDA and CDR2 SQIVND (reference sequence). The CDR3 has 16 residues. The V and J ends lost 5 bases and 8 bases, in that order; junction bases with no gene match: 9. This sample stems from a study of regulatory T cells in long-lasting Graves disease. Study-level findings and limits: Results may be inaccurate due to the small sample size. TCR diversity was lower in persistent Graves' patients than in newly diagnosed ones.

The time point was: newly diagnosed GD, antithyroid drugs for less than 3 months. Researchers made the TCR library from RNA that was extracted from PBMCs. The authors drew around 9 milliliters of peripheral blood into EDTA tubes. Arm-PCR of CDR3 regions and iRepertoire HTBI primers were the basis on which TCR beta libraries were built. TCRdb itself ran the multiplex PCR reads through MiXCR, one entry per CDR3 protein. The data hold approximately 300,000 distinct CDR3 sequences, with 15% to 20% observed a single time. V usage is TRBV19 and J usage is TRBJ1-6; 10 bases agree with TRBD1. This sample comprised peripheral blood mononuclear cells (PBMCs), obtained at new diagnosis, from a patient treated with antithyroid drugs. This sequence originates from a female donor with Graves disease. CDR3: CASSSPRDRGDSPLHF. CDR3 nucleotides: TGTGCCAGTAGTTCACCCCGGGACAGGGGAGATTCACCCCTCCACTTT.